This passage covers 3 T cell receptor beta chains from one sample sequenced in a study of CXCR3-negative and CXCR3-positive naive CD8 T cells. UMI-labeled 5' RACE yielded the TRB cDNA libraries. TCRdb derives one entry per CDR3 protein from the 5' RACE reads, leaving out DNA. The sample has 130,000 or so distinct CDR3 sequences, and its top ten clones hold 0.45% to 0.6%. Specimen: naive CXCR3- CD8+ T cells from blood. Subset defined: CD45RO-CCR7+CD27+CD95- naive CD8+ T cells lacking CXCR3 (TNR3-). The receptors derive from a human donor in good health. Some clones in this sample may be carry-over from other donors' samples.

The genes are TRBV11-2 and TRBJ2-7. The CDR3 covers 15 residues. Looked up from germline, CDR1 is SGHAT and CDR2 is FQNNGV. This CDR3 is CASSADDTLSYEQYF.

The V gene is TRBV19, the J gene TRBJ2-7. CDR1 is LNHDA, CDR2 SQIVND, per germline (reference sequence). The CDR3 runs 13 residues. The CDR3 loop reads CASSIGTDYEQYF.

The chain uses TRBV4-3 and TRBJ2-6. CDR3 length equals 17 residues. Germline V CDR1 and CDR2: LGHNA, YSLEER. CDR3 in amino acids: CASSQALTRSGANVLTF.